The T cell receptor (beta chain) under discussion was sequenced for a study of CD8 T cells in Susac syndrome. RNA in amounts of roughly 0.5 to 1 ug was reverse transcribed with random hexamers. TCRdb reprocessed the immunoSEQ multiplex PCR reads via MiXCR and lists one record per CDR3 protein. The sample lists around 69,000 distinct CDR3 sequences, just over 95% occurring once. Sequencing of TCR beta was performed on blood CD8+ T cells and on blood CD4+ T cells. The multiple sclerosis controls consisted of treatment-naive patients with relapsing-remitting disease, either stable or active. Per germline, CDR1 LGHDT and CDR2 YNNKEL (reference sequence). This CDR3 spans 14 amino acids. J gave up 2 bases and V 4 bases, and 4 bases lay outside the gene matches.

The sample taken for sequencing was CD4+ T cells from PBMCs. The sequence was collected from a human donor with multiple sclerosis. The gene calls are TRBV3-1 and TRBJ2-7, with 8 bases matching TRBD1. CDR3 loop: CASSRGQGTYEQYF. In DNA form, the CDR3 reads TGTGCCAGCAGCCGCGGACAGGGCACCTACGAGCAGTACTTC.